Sequencing of this T cell receptor beta chain was carried out in a study of vaccination effects on CD4 cells after COVID-19. Study-level points and caveats: Cross-reactivity with common cold coronaviruses was shown by only 1 of 255 vaccine-induced clones in healthy vaccinees. The authors studied few convalescent patients and collected no early post-infection timepoints.

With 1 base removed from V and 6 bases from J, the gap between germline ends came to 8 bases. CDR1 is SSHAT and CDR2 is FNYEAQ in the germline V gene (reference sequence). The CDR3 totals 13 residues. Here immunoSEQ multiplex PCR was the method, and the copy in TCRdb shows in-frame clones only, minus some. The table shows approximately 74,000 clones, with 60% to 85% occurring only once. Before sequencing took place, the ViraFEST assay used viral peptide pools to expand antigen-specific CD4+ T cells. CD4+ T cells were isolated after about eleven days of culture. Each participant received a vaccine that was either BNT162b2 or mRNA-1273, given as two doses. In the vaccine recipients, nucleocapsid antibodies were negative and there was no prior SARS-CoV-2 infection. A few million PBMC per well were cultured with around 10 IU/ml IL-2 and approximately 9.1 ug/ml peptides. To note about this clone: Its antigen is not identified.

This receptor was identified in a human donor who received a COVID-19 vaccine. Sequenced material: CD4+ T cells from PBMCs cultured with HCoV-OC43 spike peptides, taken after COVID-19 vaccination. This sample's subset: HCoV-OC43 spike overlapping peptide pool stimulation. The gene calls are TRBV7-7 and TRBJ2-3, with unresolved D. CDR3 sequence: CASSLGILDTQYF. The CDR3 nucleotides read TGTGCCAGCAGCTTAGGGATTCTGGATACGCAGTATTTT.